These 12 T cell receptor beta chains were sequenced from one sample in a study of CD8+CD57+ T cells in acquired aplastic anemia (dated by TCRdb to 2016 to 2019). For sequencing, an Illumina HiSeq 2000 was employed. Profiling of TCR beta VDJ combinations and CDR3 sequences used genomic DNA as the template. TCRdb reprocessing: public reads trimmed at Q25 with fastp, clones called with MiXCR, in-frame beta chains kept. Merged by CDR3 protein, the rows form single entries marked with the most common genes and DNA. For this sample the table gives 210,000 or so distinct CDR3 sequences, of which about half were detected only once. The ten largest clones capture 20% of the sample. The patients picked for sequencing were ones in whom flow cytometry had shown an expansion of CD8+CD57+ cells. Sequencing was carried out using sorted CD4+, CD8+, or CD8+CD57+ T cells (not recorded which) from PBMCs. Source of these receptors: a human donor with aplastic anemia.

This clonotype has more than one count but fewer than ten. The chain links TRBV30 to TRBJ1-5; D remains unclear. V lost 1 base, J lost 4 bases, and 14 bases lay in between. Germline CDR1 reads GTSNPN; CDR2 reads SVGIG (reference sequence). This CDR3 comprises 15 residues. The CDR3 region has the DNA TGTGCCTGGAGTGACTTCGGACTCACTAATCAGCCCCAGCATTTT. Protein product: CAWSDFGLTNQPQHF. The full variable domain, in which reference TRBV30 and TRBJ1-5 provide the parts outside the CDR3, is SQTIHQWPATLVQPVGSPLSLECTVEGTSNPNLYWYRQAAGRGLQLLFYSVGIGQISSEVPQNLSASRPQDRQFILSSKKLLLSDSGFYLCAWSDFGLTNQPQHFGDGTRLSIL.

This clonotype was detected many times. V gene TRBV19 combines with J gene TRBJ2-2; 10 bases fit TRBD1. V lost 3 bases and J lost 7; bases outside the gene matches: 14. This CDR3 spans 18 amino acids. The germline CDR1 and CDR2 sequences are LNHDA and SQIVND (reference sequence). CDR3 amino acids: CASSMNMLPGQGFGELFF. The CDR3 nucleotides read TGTGCCAGTAGTATGAATATGCTCCCGGGACAGGGGTTCGGGGAGCTGTTTTTT.

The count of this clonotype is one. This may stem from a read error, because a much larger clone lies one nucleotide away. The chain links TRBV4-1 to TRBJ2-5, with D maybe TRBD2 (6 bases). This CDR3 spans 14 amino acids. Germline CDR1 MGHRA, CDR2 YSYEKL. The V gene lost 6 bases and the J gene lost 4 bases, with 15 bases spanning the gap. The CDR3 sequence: CASSFSGTRETQYF. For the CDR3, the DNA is TGCGCCAGCAGTTTTTCCGGGACTCGAGAGACCCAGTACTTC.

The CDR3 protein is CATSERDSRYEQYF. The CDR3 DNA reads TGTGCCACCAGTGAGCGGGACAGTCGCTACGAGCAGTACTTC. The chain is built from TRBV24-1 and TRBJ2-7, with D tentatively TRBD1 (7 bases). V was pared by 4 bases and J by 3 bases, with 12 bases between. In germline, CDR1 is KGHDR, CDR2 SFDVKD. The CDR3 runs 14 residues.

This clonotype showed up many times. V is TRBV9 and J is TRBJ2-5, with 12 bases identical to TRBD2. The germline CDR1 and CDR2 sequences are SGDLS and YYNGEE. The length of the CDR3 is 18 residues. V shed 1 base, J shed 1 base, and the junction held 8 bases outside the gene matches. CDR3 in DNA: TGTGCCAGCAGCGTAAGTTCCGGGACTAGCGGGTTCCAAGAGACCCAGTACTTC. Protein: CASSVSSGTSGFQETQYF.

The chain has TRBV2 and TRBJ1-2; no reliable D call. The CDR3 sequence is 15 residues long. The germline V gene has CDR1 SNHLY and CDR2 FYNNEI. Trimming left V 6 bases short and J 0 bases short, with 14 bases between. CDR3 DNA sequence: TGTGCCAGCAGCCAAACGTCGCCTTCTAACTATGGCTACACCTTC. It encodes CASSQTSPSNYGYTF.

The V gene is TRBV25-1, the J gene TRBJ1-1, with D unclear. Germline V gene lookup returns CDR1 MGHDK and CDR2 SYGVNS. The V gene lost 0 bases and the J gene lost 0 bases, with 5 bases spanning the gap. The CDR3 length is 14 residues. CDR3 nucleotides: TGTGCCAGCAGTGAATATGGCATGAACACTGAAGCTTTCTTT. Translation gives CASSEYGMNTEAFF.

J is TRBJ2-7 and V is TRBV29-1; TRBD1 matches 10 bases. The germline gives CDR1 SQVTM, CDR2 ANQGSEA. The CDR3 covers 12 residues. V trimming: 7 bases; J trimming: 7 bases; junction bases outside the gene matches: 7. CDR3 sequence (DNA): TGCAGCGCAAGGACAGGGGGTAGAGAGCAGTACTTC. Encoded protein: CSARTGGREQYF.

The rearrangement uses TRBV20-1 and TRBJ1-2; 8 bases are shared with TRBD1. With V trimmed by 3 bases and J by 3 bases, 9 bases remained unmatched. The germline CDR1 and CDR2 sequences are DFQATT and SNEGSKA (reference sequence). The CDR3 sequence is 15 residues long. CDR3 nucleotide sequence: TGCAGTGCTAGTTCCTCCAGGGGGCAAGACTATGGCTACACCTTC. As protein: CSASSSRGQDYGYTF.

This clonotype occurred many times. CDR3 loop: CASSLTGDSNQPQHF. The CDR3 coding sequence is TGCGCCAGCAGCCTCACAGGGGATAGCAATCAGCCCCAGCATTTT. The chain uses TRBV5-1 and TRBJ1-5; 7 nucleotides match TRBD1. The J segment lost 0 bases and the V segment lost 4 bases, leaving 4 bases of the junction unmatched. The length of the CDR3 is 15 residues. Germline V gives CDR1 SGHRS, CDR2 YFSETQ.

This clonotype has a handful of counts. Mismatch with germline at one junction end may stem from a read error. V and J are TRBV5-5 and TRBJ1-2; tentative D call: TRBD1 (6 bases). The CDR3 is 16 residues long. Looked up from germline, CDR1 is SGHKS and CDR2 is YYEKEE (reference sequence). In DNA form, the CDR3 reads TGTGCCAACAGCTTGGCCGGTACAGGGACCCGAGGCGGCTACACCTTC. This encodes CANSLAGTGTRGGYTF.

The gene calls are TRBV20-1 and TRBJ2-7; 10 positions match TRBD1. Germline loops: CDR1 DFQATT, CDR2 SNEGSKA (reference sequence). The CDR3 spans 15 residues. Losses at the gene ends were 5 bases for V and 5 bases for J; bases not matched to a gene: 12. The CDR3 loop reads CSAPNSGTGVHEQYF. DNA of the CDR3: TGCAGTGCTCCTAATTCCGGGACAGGGGTCCACGAGCAGTACTTC.